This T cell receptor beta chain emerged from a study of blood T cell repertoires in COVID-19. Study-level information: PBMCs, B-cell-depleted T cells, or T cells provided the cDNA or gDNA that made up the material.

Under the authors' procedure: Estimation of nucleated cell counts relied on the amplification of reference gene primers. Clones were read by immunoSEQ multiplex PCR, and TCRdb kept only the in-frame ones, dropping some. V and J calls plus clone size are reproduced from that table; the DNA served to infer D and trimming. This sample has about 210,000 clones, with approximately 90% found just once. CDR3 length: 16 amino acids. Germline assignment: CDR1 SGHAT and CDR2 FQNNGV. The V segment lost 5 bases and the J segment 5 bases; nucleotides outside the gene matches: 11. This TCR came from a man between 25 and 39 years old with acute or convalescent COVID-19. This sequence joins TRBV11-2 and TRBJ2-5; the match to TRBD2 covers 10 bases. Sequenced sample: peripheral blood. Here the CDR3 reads CASSPISSGSYETQYF. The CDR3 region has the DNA TGTGCCAGCAGCCCGATTTCTAGCGGGAGCTATGAGACCCAGTACTTC.